This T cell receptor (beta chain) came from a study of post-analysis software for immune sequencing data. Study at large: Included among the disease courses, which were recorded for the cohort, were relapsing-remitting, secondary progressive and progressive-relapsing multiple sclerosis. Study findings and constraints: Significantly lower normalized Chao1 diversity was found in patients with multiple sclerosis relative to controls. By F measure, strong co-clustering occurred among samples prepared in the same batch.

Libraries were made from TCR beta cDNA, and they carried unique molecular identifiers. cDNA molecules numbering some 500,000 came from roughly 0.93 to 9.6 million T cells. Each CDR3 protein is one row after TCRdb ran MiXCR on the PCR reads. The sample consists of hundreds of thousands of distinct CDR3 sequences, around 44% of them appearing once. Regarding this clonotype: What it binds is not known.

The sequence derives from a girl aged 5-17 years with multiple sclerosis. Source material: blood.

DNA of the CDR3: TGTGCCAGCAGCCGTACTGGGGTGGGGAGGACTTCTGCGGCAGATACGCAGTATTTT. Translating it yields CASSRTGVGRTSAADTQYF. J is TRBJ2-3 and V is TRBV2, with D tentatively TRBD2 (6 bases). The germline V and J ends were trimmed by 6 bases and 4 bases, with 29 bases remaining between them. Per the germline V gene, CDR1 is SNHLY and CDR2 is FYNNEI. The CDR3 runs 19 residues.